Each of the 30 T cell receptor beta chains below was sequenced from the same sample in a study of spatial heterogeneity in lung cancer. Study-wide results and caveats: Expanded intratumoral alpha and beta TCR counts tracked tumor mutation counts.

Their antigens are not known. MiXCR, applied by TCRdb to the 5' RACE reads, yields one record per CDR3 protein. The sample records 4,000 to 6,000 distinct CDR3 sequences, roughly 13% being singletons. Sample time point: sample taken at primary tumor resection. This sample comprised lung tumor tissue, obtained at surgery. The receptors stem from a female donor with early-stage non-small cell lung cancer.

CDR3 DNA sequence: TGCAGTGCTACGCAAGGCTATGGCTACACCTTC. This sequence encodes CSATQGYGYTF. The V gene is TRBV20-1, the J gene TRBJ1-2; D call uncertain. The CDR3 totals 11 residues. Deletions cut 4 bases from V and 4 bases from J, with 7 bases between. In germline, CDR1 is DFQATT, CDR2 SNEGSKA (reference sequence).

This clonotype rates as medium-sized. This chain joins TRBV27 and TRBJ1-5; possibly TRBD1 for D (5 bases). V lost 3 bases and J 2 bases, leaving 11 bases between the germline ends. This CDR3 region has 15 residues. The germline V gene has CDR1 MNHEY and CDR2 SMNVEV (reference sequence). The CDR3: CASSFGGAGNQPQHF. Written as DNA, the CDR3 is TGTGCCAGCAGTTTCGGGGGAGCGGGCAATCAGCCCCAGCATTTT.

By share, this clonotype counts as medium-sized (0.01 to 0.1%). V is TRBV5-1 and J is TRBJ1-1, with 7 bases matching TRBD1. V was pared by 3 bases and J by 3 bases, with 5 bases of the junction left unmatched. Germline V CDR1 and CDR2: SGHRS, YFSETQ. The CDR3 contains 14 residues. Here the CDR3 reads CASSSGQLDTEAFF. For the CDR3, the DNA is TGCGCCAGCAGCTCGGGACAGCTAGACACTGAAGCTTTCTTT.

This clonotype was found many times. The CDR3 coding sequence is TGTGCCAGCAAGGACAGGGAGGTTCATCAGCCCCAGCATTTT. This sequence encodes CASKDREVHQPQHF. The V call is TRBV21-1, the J call TRBJ1-5; the table gives TRBD1 as D, unverified against the DNA. TRBV21-1 constitutes a pseudogene. The CDR3 has 14 residues.

In this sample, this clonotype is large. The rearrangement joins TRBV7-8 to TRBJ1-4, with a weak D call TRBD1 (5 bases). The CDR3 loop spans 15 amino acids. Germline assignment: CDR1 SGHVS and CDR2 FQNEAQ. The V and J ends lost 1 base and 1 base respectively, with 7 bases between them. CDR3 amino acids: CASSLVGGTNEKLFF. CDR3 nucleotide sequence: TGTGCCAGCAGCTTAGTGGGGGGAACTAATGAAAAACTGTTTTTT.

This clonotype qualifies as medium-sized. The J gene is TRBJ2-2, the V gene TRBV2, with D unresolved. Germline CDR1 is SNHLY and CDR2 is FYNNEI. The CDR3 is 13 residues long. V was pared by 1 base and J by 6 bases, with 6 bases between. CDR3: CASSEVGAGELFF. In DNA form, the CDR3 reads TGTGCCAGCAGTGAAGTTGGAGCCGGGGAGCTGTTTTTT.

This clonotype was picked up one time. This rearrangement joins TRBV6-2 or TRBV6-3 to TRBJ2-7; D remains unclear. This CDR3 is built from 12 residues. CDR1 and CDR2 (germline): MNHEY, SVGEGT. V was shortened by 0 bases and J by 7 bases, with 7 bases between the two germline ends. The CDR3 protein is CASSYSFWEQYF. CDR3 nucleotides: TGTGCCAGCAGTTACTCGTTCTGGGAGCAGTACTTC.

This clonotype occurred many times. The chain is built from TRBV30 and TRBJ1-6; 8 nucleotides match TRBD1. V lost 3 bases and J lost 10; bases outside the gene matches: 5. From germline, CDR1 is GTSNPN and CDR2 SVGIG (reference sequence). This CDR3 is built from 13 residues. The CDR3 here is CAWRSTGDSPLHF. The CDR3 bases are TGTGCCTGGAGGTCGACAGGGGACTCACCCCTCCACTTT.

This clonotype has a count of ten or more. The chain employs TRBV20-1 and TRBJ2-5; 10 nucleotides align to TRBD2. The V and J ends lost 1 base and 5 bases, in that order; junction bases with no gene match: 4. CDR3 size: 14 residues. Germline loops: CDR1 DFQATT, CDR2 SNEGSKA (reference sequence). The CDR3 bases are TGCAGTGCTAGAGGGAGCGGGGGGGTGGAGACCCAGTACTTC. Amino acids: CSARGSGGVETQYF.

This clonotype has ten or more counts. V and J are TRBV11-2 and TRBJ1-1; D remains unclear. This CDR3 has 13 residues. V lost 5 bases, J lost 8 bases, and 15 bases lay in between. From germline, CDR1 is SGHAT and CDR2 FQNNGV. Here the CDR3 reads CASSISPQREAFF. Here the CDR3 DNA reads TGTGCCAGCAGCATTAGCCCCCAGAGGGAAGCTTTCTTT.

A few counts support this clonotype. The V gene is TRBV28, the J gene TRBJ1-2; maybe TRBD1 (6 bases). CDR3 size: 12 residues. Germline V gene lookup returns CDR1 MDHEN and CDR2 SYDVKM. V lost 5 bases to trimming and J lost 10 bases, with 14 bases between them. CDR3 DNA sequence: TGTGCCAGCAGTCCCAGGCTGGGGGCCTACACCTTC. Its protein product is CASSPRLGAYTF.

Only one count was recorded for this clonotype. The chain combines TRBV28 with TRBJ2-1, with D possibly being TRBD1 (5 bases). The V and J ends lost 5 bases and 3 bases respectively, with 8 bases between them. Per germline, CDR1 MDHEN and CDR2 SYDVKM. The CDR3 is 13 residues long. The DNA of the CDR3 is TGTGCCAGCAGTCTGGACATCTACAATGAGCAGTTCTTC. Amino acid sequence: CASSLDIYNEQFF.

At least ten counts were recorded for this clonotype. The V gene is TRBV14, the J gene TRBJ1-6; TRBD1 is a possible D gene (5 bases). The V end was cut by 0 bases, the J end by 15 bases, with 15 bases between. CDR3 length: 14 amino acids. The germline CDR1 and CDR2 sequences are SGHDN and FVKESK. The CDR3 DNA reads as TGTGCCAGCAGCCAAGACAGGGCCCTCAGGGTCCTCCACTTT. Protein: CASSQDRALRVLHF.

The V call is TRBV29-1, the J call TRBJ2-5; unclear D gene. CDR1 is SQVTM, CDR2 ANQGSEA, per germline. V gave up 8 bases and J gave up 2 bases, with 12 bases separating them. The CDR3 loop spans 12 amino acids. CDR3 sequence (DNA): TGCAGCTCCTACAATGCGCAAGAGACCCAGTACTTC. It codes for CSSYNAQETQYF. The full variable domain, rest sourced from reference TRBV29-1 and TRBJ2-5, is SAVISQKPSRDICQRGTSLTIQCQVDSQVTMMFWYRQQPGQSLTLIATANQGSEATYESGFVIDKFPISRPNLTFSTLTVSNMSPEDSSIYLCSSYNAQETQYFGPGTRLLVL.

Relative to its sample, this clonotype is medium-sized. The chain employs TRBV3-1 and TRBJ1-5; D unclear. CDR1 and CDR2 (germline): LGHDT, YNNKEL (reference sequence). Trimming removed 4 bases at V and 0 bases at J, with 7 bases between. The CDR3 is 14 amino acids. CDR3 sequence reads: CASSPAHSNQPQHF. The CDR3, as DNA: TGTGCCAGCAGCCCGGCACATAGCAATCAGCCCCAGCATTTT. Variable domain in full (rest from reference TRBV3-1 and TRBJ1-5): DTAVSQTPKYLVTQMGNDKSIKCEQNLGHDTMYWYKQDSKKFLKIMFSYNNKELIINETVPNRFSPKSPDKAHLNLHINSLELGDSAVYFCASSPAHSNQPQHFGDGTRLSIL.

This clonotype qualifies as medium-sized. The chain combines TRBV5-6 with TRBJ2-3; 8 bases agree with TRBD2. V was clipped by 4 bases and J by 2 bases; unmatched bases: 3. This CDR3 has 14 residues. Germline V gene data show CDR1 as SGHDT and CDR2 as YYEEEE. The CDR3 region is CASSGGGITDTQYF. CDR3 DNA sequence: TGTGCCAGCAGCGGCGGGGGGATCACAGATACGCAGTATTTT.

In its sample, this clonotype ranks as medium-sized. The chain recombines TRBV10-1 with TRBJ2-2; 12 bases are shared with TRBD2. The length of the CDR3 is 16 residues. V trimming: 2 bases; J trimming: 7 bases; junction bases outside the gene matches: 5. The germline gives CDR1 WNHNN, CDR2 SYGVQD (reference sequence). The CDR3 bases are TGCGCCAGCAGTGAGAGGACTAGCGGGGTCGGCGGGGAGCTGTTTTTT. Protein: CASSERTSGVGGELFF.

Within the sample, this clonotype is medium-sized. This chain uses TRBV20-1 with TRBJ2-2; the match to TRBD1 covers 7 bases. The germline CDR1 and CDR2 sequences are DFQATT and SNEGSKA (reference sequence). Unmatched junction bases numbered 10, after V lost 0 bases and J lost 6 bases. The CDR3 sequence is 16 residues long. CDR3 protein: CSARDPTGTASGELFF. The CDR3, as DNA: TGCAGTGCTAGAGACCCAACCGGGACAGCATCCGGGGAGCTGTTTTTT.

This clonotype qualifies as medium-sized. The J gene is TRBJ1-1, the V gene TRBV12-3 or TRBV12-4; D uncertain. Trimming stripped 5 bases from V and 7 bases from J, with 14 bases between. The CDR3 extends over 13 amino acids. CDR3 residues: CASSGAVSYEAFF. The CDR3 DNA follows: TGTGCCAGCAGTGGTGCGGTGAGCTATGAAGCTTTCTTT.

The genes are TRBV21-1 and TRBJ2-7; TRBD1, as called in the table, went unchecked against the DNA. TRBV21-1 is a pseudogene locus. The CDR3 length is 19 residues. CDR3 in DNA: TGTGCCAGCAGCACACAAAAAACAGGGGGCTCACACAGCTCCTACGAGCAGTACTTC. The encoded protein is CASSTQKTGGSHSSYEQYF.

This clonotype has at least ten counts. The V call is TRBV12-3 or TRBV12-4, the J call TRBJ2-3; D not certain. Trimming left V 7 bases short and J 0 bases short, with 11 bases between. The CDR3 has 14 residues. The CDR3 nucleotides are TGTGCCAGCAAGTTGGCGGCTAGCACAGATACGCAGTATTTT. Encoded protein: CASKLAASTDTQYF.

This clonotype qualifies as medium-sized. The germline gene is not matched at one end of the junction; a read error may be the cause. V gene TRBV5-6 combines with J gene TRBJ2-7; 8 nucleotides agree with TRBD2. This CDR3 region has 12 residues. Germline lookup yields CDR1 SGHDT and CDR2 YYEEEE. CDR3 sequence (DNA): TGTGCCAGCAGCTTGGTCCTTAGCGGGGAACTATTC. Translating it yields CASSLVLSGELF.

By frequency in the sample, this clonotype is medium-sized. The chain links TRBV4-2 to TRBJ2-5; no clear D gene. This CDR3 is built from 13 residues. With 0 bases removed from V and 5 bases from J, the gap between germline ends came to 7 bases. CDR1 and CDR2 from the germline V gene are LGHNA and YNFKEQ. Here the CDR3 reads CASSQDPGETQYF. For the CDR3, the DNA is TGTGCCAGCAGCCAAGATCCCGGCGAGACCCAGTACTTC.

This clonotype came up many times. J is TRBJ1-1 and V is TRBV30; TRBD1 agrees at 7 bases. Losses at the gene ends were 5 bases for V and 1 base for J; bases not matched to a gene: 10. Germline assignment: CDR1 GTSNPN and CDR2 SVGIG (reference sequence). The CDR3 spans 15 residues. CDR3 DNA: TGTGCCTGGTTCTCACCCACAGGGGAGAACACTGAAGCTTTCTTT. As protein: CAWFSPTGENTEAFF.

J is TRBJ2-5 and V is TRBV7-4; TRBD1 is a possible D gene (6 bases). V dropped 5 bases and J dropped 2 bases, with 9 bases sitting between them. The germline V gene encodes CDR1 SGHVT and CDR2 SQSDAQ. There are 13 residues in the CDR3. CDR3 sequence (DNA): TGTGCCAGCAGCGCGGACAGACAAGAGACCCAGTACTTC. This gives the protein CASSADRQETQYF.

By its share, this clonotype is medium-sized. The genes are TRBV7-3 and TRBJ2-2, with D perhaps matching TRBD1 (6 bases). This CDR3 comprises 14 residues. Trimming took off 2 bases at V and 4 bases at J, with 8 bases between the two ends. Germline-derived CDR1 and CDR2 are SGHTA and FQGTGA. CDR3 coding DNA: TGTGCCAGCAGCTTACAACAGGGCACCGGGGAGCTGTTTTTT. Its translation: CASSLQQGTGELFF.

This clonotype was seen at least ten times. The chain uses TRBV18 and TRBJ1-1; the D is unclear. Germline lookup yields CDR1 KGHSH and CDR2 LQKENI. The germline V and J ends were trimmed by 1 base and 4 bases, with 13 bases remaining between them. The CDR3 runs to 15 residues. This CDR3 reads CASSPQTPGRTEAFF. CDR3 nucleotides: TGTGCCAGCTCACCACAAACCCCCGGCCGCACTGAAGCTTTCTTT. The full variable domain, in which reference TRBV18 and TRBJ1-1 provide the parts outside the CDR3, is NAGVMQNPRHLVRRRGQEARLRCSPMKGHSHVYWYRQLPEEGLKFMVYLQKENIIDESGMPKERFSAEFPKEGPSILRIQQVVRGDSAAYFCASSPQTPGRTEAFFGQGTRLTVV.

This clonotype has ten or more counts. This chain uses TRBV5-1 with TRBJ2-1, with 7 nucleotides matching TRBD1. From germline, CDR1 is SGHRS and CDR2 YFSETQ. J lost 10 bases, V lost 4 bases, and 17 bases had no gene match. There are 16 residues in the CDR3. For the CDR3, the DNA is TGCGCCAGCAGCACCGTACAGGGGACCCACCGATTAGAGCAGTTCTTC. It codes for CASSTVQGTHRLEQFF.

This clonotype rates as medium-sized. The chain recombines TRBV6-6 with TRBJ1-4, with D perhaps matching TRBD1 (5 bases). The CDR3 is made up of 14 amino acids. Germline CDR1 and CDR2: MNHNY and SVGAGI (reference sequence). The V gene lost 2 bases and the J gene lost 7 bases, with 11 bases spanning the gap. Here the CDR3 reads CASSYDSGGEKLFF. CDR3 sequence (DNA): TGTGCCAGCAGTTACGACAGCGGGGGTGAAAAACTGTTTTTT.

The chain uses TRBV12-3 or TRBV12-4 and TRBJ1-1, with D possibly being TRBD1 (6 bases). V was clipped by 6 bases and J by 4 bases, with 15 bases between them. The CDR3 covers 14 residues. As DNA, the CDR3 is TGTGCCAGCAGGAGGACTGGACAGCTCACTGAAGCTTTCTTT. It specifies CASRRTGQLTEAFF.